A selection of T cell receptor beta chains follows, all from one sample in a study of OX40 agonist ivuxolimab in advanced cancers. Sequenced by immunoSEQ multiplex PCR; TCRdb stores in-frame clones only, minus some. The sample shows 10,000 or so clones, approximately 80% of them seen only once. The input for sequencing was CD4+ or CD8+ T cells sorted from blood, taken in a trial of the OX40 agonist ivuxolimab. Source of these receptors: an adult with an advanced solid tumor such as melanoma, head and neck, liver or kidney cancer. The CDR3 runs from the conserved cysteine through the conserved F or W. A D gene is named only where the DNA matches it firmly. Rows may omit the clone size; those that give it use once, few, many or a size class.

DNA: TGTGCCAGCTCACCAGACCAGGACGGGACCGGGGAGCTGTTTTTT
CDR3: CASSPDQDGTGELFF
D: NA
J: TRBJ2-2
V: TRBV18
size: NA

DNA: TGTGCCAGCAGCCACGGACTAGGTAACACCGGGGAGCTGTTTTTT
CDR3: CASSHGLGNTGELFF
D: TRBD2
J: TRBJ2-2
V: TRBV5-8
size: NA

DNA: TGTGCCAGCACCCCTTGGGAGGGAGGAACGGATACGCAGTATTTT
CDR3: CASTPWEGGTDTQYF
D: TRBD2
J: TRBJ2-3
V: TRBV27
size: NA

DNA: TGTGCCAGCAGCTTAGGCTTCGGGGAGGGTGGTGAGACCCAGTACTTC
CDR3: CASSLGFGEGGETQYF
D: TRBD2
J: TRBJ2-5
V: TRBV7-3
size: medium-sized

DNA: TGTGCCAGCAGCTTAGCGCGGGCGGGAGGGCCCTACGAGCAGTACTTC
CDR3: CASSLARAGGPYEQYF
D: TRBD2
J: TRBJ2-7
V: TRBV11-1
size: NA

DNA: TGTGCCAGCAGTGAACGGTCCGGGACAGGGCCTGGAAACACCATATATTTT
CDR3: CASSERSGTGPGNTIYF
D: TRBD1
J: TRBJ1-3
V: TRBV6-1
size: NA

DNA: TGTGCCAGCAGCTTATCATACAGGGCGGGTGGACAGGGCTTCCGGTATCAGCCCCAGCATTTT
CDR3: CASSLSYRAGGQGFRYQPQHF
D: TRBD1
J: TRBJ1-5
V: TRBV7-3
size: NA

DNA: TGTGCCAGCAGCCCGAGGGTGACTAGCGGGAGGGGTAATGAGCAGTTCTTC
CDR3: CASSPRVTSGRGNEQFF
D: TRBD2
J: TRBJ2-1
V: TRBV7-2
size: NA

DNA: TGTGCCAGCAGTGGACGCGGACTAGCGGGGGCATACGAGCAGTACTTC
CDR3: CASSGRGLAGAYEQYF
D: TRBD2
J: TRBJ2-7
V: TRBV6-1
size: NA

DNA: TGTGCCAGCAGATCACAGGGGTGTCAAGAGACCCAGTACTTC
CDR3: CASRSQGCQETQYF
D: TRBD1
J: TRBJ2-5
V: TRBV6-4
size: NA

DNA: TGTGCCAGCAGCTTAGCGCCCACTAGCGGGGGGTACGAGCAGTACTTC
CDR3: CASSLAPTSGGYEQYF
D: TRBD2
J: TRBJ2-7
V: TRBV7-8
size: NA

DNA: TGTGCCACCAGCAGAAGAGAGGGGGGGTCACCGTACGAGCAGTACTTC
CDR3: CATSRREGGSPYEQYF
D: NA
J: TRBJ2-7
V: TRBV15
size: NA

DNA: TGTGCTAGTGGTTTGTCGACCTCTCTTAGCGGGGGGGCTCCCTACGAGCAGTACTTC
CDR3: CASGLSTSLSGGAPYEQYF
D: TRBD2
J: TRBJ2-7
V: TRBV12-5
size: NA

DNA: TGTGCCAGCAGCTCTAGCGGGGGGGCCGACGAGCAGTACTTC
CDR3: CASSSSGGADEQYF
D: TRBD2
J: TRBJ2-7
V: TRBV5-5
size: NA

DNA: TGTGCCAGCAGTCCCGGGGGGACTGAAGCTTTCTTT
CDR3: CASSPGGTEAFF
D: NA
J: TRBJ1-1
V: TRBV27
size: few

DNA: TGTGCCAGCAGCCAAGATCTGGGGAGGTACGAGCAGTACTTC
CDR3: CASSQDLGRYEQYF
D: NA
J: TRBJ2-7
V: TRBV4-2
size: few

DNA: TGTGCCAGCAGCTTAGTCCCGGTTCTAGCGGAGAGCTCCTACAATGAGCAGTTCTTC
CDR3: CASSLVPVLAESSYNEQFF
D: TRBD2
J: TRBJ2-1
V: TRBV7-6
size: NA

DNA: TGTGCCAGCAGCTTGGGTCGGTTGCTGTACACTGAAGCTTTCTTT
CDR3: CASSLGRLLYTEAFF
D: NA
J: TRBJ1-1
V: TRBV5-6
size: NA

DNA: TGCGCCAGCAGCCAAGGGCTTGACAGGGACTACGAGCAGTACTTC
CDR3: CASSQGLDRDYEQYF
D: TRBD1
J: TRBJ2-7
V: TRBV4-1
size: NA

DNA: TGTGCCAGCAGATCCGGACAGGGGGAACCCATTCAGTACTTC
CDR3: CASRSGQGEPIQYF
D: TRBD1
J: TRBJ2-4
V: TRBV13
size: NA

DNA: TGTGCCTGGGGGACAGTCAACACTGAAGCTTTCTTT
CDR3: CAWGTVNTEAFF
D: TRBD1
J: TRBJ1-1
V: TRBV30
size: NA

DNA: TGTGCCAGCAGCGTAGAAGGGGCCACGGGTGTGGATACGCAGTATTTT
CDR3: CASSVEGATGVDTQYF
D: NA
J: TRBJ2-3
V: TRBV9
size: once

DNA: TGTGCCAGCAGTTCTCACCCAATTCTGGGGATCAGCAATCAGCCCCAGCATTTT
CDR3: CASSSHPILGISNQPQHF
D: NA
J: TRBJ1-5
V: TRBV27
size: NA

DNA: TGTGCCAGCAGTTACGTCACGTCTACAATGGGAAACACCATATATTTT
CDR3: CASSYVTSTMGNTIYF
D: NA
J: TRBJ1-3
V: TRBV6-5
size: once

DNA: TGTGCCAGCAGCTTAATACAGGGACAGGGGGCTCGGGGCACTGAAGCTTTCTTT
CDR3: CASSLIQGQGARGTEAFF
D: TRBD1
J: TRBJ1-1
V: TRBV7-3
size: NA